The rows below give T cell receptor beta chains drawn from one sample of a study of PD-1 blockade in classical Hodgkin lymphoma. Some clones are missing from TCRdb's copy, which holds only in-frame ones; the method was immunoSEQ multiplex PCR. The sample includes approximately 12,000 clones, 80% of them seen just once. Here the sequenced sample was peripheral blood mononuclear cells (PBMCs), taken at baseline. The receptors shown here come from a human donor with classical Hodgkin lymphoma. Each CDR3 is given with its conserved first and last residue. The D gene is left open where the match is weak. Size tells how often a clone was seen (once, few, many) or the class of an expanded clone, and some rows leave it out.

>TRBD2|.|TRBV7-2|TRBJ2-5
TGTGCCAGCTCAATAGCGGGGGAGATCCAAGAGACCCAGTACTTC
CASSIAGEIQETQYF
>TRBD1|once|TRBV6-1|TRBJ1-5
TGTGCCAGCAGTGAAGCGGGACAGGGGATTCATAGCAATCAGCCCCAGCATTTT
CASSEAGQGIHSNQPQHF
>.|.|TRBV6-5|TRBJ1-1
TGTGCCAGCAGTTACTCTTCCCTCATGAACACTGAAGCTTTCTTT
CASSYSSLMNTEAFF
>.|.|TRBV7-2|TRBJ1-5
TGTGCCAGCAGCCCCCGTGTGGGGGGGCAGCCCCAGCATTTT
CASSPRVGGQPQHF
>TRBD1|.|TRBV5-4|TRBJ1-6
TGTGCCAGCAGCAGACAGGGGACTTATAATTCACCCCTCCACTTT
CASSRQGTYNSPLHF
>TRBD2|.|TRBV7-2|TRBJ2-7
TGTGCCAGCAGCCCAAGCGGGGGGGCCTCCTACGAGCAGTACTTC
CASSPSGGASYEQYF
>.|few|TRBV5-1|TRBJ2-7
TGCGCCAGCAGCTTGGTTGAGGGCAGGGCCTACGAGCAGTACTTC
CASSLVEGRAYEQYF
>.|.|TRBV28|TRBJ2-7
TGTGCCAGCATGTCTTATGAGGGCTACGAGCAGTACTTC
CASMSYEGYEQYF
>.|.|TRBV6-4|TRBJ2-2
TGTGCCAGCAGTGTTAACCTAGGTGGATCCGGGGAGCTGTTTTTT
CASSVNLGGSGELFF
>.|.|TRBV11-2|TRBJ1-4
TGTGCCAGCAGCTTAGGTCAGGGAAGAAATGAAAAACTGTTTTTT
CASSLGQGRNEKLFF
>.|.|TRBV15|TRBJ2-4
TGTGCCACCAGCAGAGATTTACGGGCCCGGGGAGAAAACATTCAGTACTTC
CATSRDLRARGENIQYF
>.|.|TRBV7-3|TRBJ2-7
TGTGCCAGCAGCCCTCATGGAGGCAGGGGAGACGAGCAGTACTTC
CASSPHGGRGDEQYF
>.|once|TRBV1|TRBJ1-2
TGCACCAGCAGCCAAGATCAATCAGTTAACTATGGCTACACCTTC
CTSSQDQSVNYGYTF
>.|.|TRBV6-5|TRBJ1-4
TGTGCCAGCAGTTACTCCGCCCTGGGAACTAATGAAAAACTGTTTTTT
CASSYSALGTNEKLFF
>.|few|TRBV19|TRBJ1-1
TGTGCCAGTAGCGAGGCCCCACAGGGTCTGAACACTGAAGCTTTCTTT
CASSEAPQGLNTEAFF
>.|.|TRBV11-1|TRBJ2-3
TGTGCCAGCAGCTTACCACGACAGGGGAGGGGATCGGATACGCAGTATTTT
CASSLPRQGRGSDTQYF
>.|.|TRBV30|TRBJ1-1
TGTGCCTGGAGTGTGGGTGGGGGTGAAGCTTTCTTT
CAWSVGGGEAFF
>.|.|TRBV19|TRBJ1-2
TGTGCCAGTAGTGTGCACATGGTAACTAACTATGGCTACACCTTC
CASSVHMVTNYGYTF
>.|once|TRBV27|TRBJ1-6
TGTGCCAGCAGGGGGCCTGAACCGTCCTATAATTCACCCCTCCACTTT
CASRGPEPSYNSPLHF
>.|.|TRBV9|TRBJ2-6
TGTGCCAGCAGCGCGAAGCCCCCCGGGGATTCTGGGGCCAACGTCCTGACTTTC
CASSAKPPGDSGANVLTF
>TRBD1|medium-sized|TRBV5-1|TRBJ1-1
TGCGCCAGCAGCTCCCGGACAGGAGGTTCCACTGAAGCTTTCTTT
CASSSRTGGSTEAFF
>TRBD2|.|TRBV5-1|TRBJ2-3
TGCGCCAGCAGCTTAGCGGGGGGGCCGGAGGATACGCAGTATTTT
CASSLAGGPEDTQYF
>.|once|TRBV30|TRBJ1-3
TGTGCCTGGACCCCGGTAGGAAACTCTGGAAACACCATATATTTT
CAWTPVGNSGNTIYF
>.|medium-sized|TRBV7-2|TRBJ1-3
TGTGCCAGCAGCTTAGTGGGGTCCGGAAACACCATATATTTT
CASSLVGSGNTIYF
>TRBD1|.|TRBV5-4|TRBJ2-6
TGTGCCAGCAGCTTGTTGTTGGGACAGCTCTCCTCTGGGGCCAACGTCCTGACTTTC
CASSLLLGQLSSGANVLTF
>TRBD1|.|TRBV5-1|TRBJ1-2
TGCGCCAGCAGCTGGACAGGGGTGGTTGGCTACACCTTC
CASSWTGVVGYTF
>.|.|TRBV18|TRBJ2-4
TGTGCCAGCTCACCAACGGACGCAACCGGGTCCAAAAACATTCAGTACTTC
CASSPTDATGSKNIQYF
>.|.|TRBV11-2|TRBJ2-1
TGTGCCAGCAGCTTAATCGGCAATGAGCAGTTCTTC
CASSLIGNEQFF
>.|few|TRBV2|TRBJ2-7
TGTGCCAGCAGTGGACCCAAGGGAAGAAACTCCTACGAGCAGTACTTC
CASSGPKGRNSYEQYF
>.|.|TRBV11-3|TRBJ1-1
TGTGCCAGCAGCTCCGGACCGAACACTGAAGCTTTCTTT
CASSSGPNTEAFF
>TRBD1|.|TRBV18|TRBJ2-2
TGTGCCAGCTCACCATCAGGGGGATACACCGGGGAGCTGTTTTTT
CASSPSGGYTGELFF
>TRBD2|.|TRBV27|TRBJ2-1
TGTGCCAGCAGTTTGGGGAAACTAGCGAGGAATGAGCAGTTCTTC
CASSLGKLARNEQFF
>.|.|TRBV2|TRBJ1-3
TGTGCCAGCAGGTGGGGGGCCGAAAACACCATATATTTT
CASRWGAENTIYF
>.|.|TRBV10-3|TRBJ1-4
TGTGCCATCGCCCGATTCCCTTTTAATGAAAAACTGTTTTTT
CAIARFPFNEKLFF
>.|few|TRBV28|TRBJ1-5
TGTGCCAGCAGTTCCGCAGGGGACCCCGTCCAGCCCCAGCATTTT
CASSSAGDPVQPQHF
>.|.|TRBV6-5|TRBJ2-2
TGTGCCAGCAGTGAAGGCCCCACCGGGGAGCTGTTTTTT
CASSEGPTGELFF
>TRBD1|.|TRBV5-4|TRBJ1-5
TGTGCCAGCAGCCGGACAGGTGATAGCAATCAGCCCCAGCATTTT
CASSRTGDSNQPQHF
>.|.|TRBV18|TRBJ1-4
TGTGCCAGCTCACCACGGTCCAGTAATGAAAAACTGTTTTTT
CASSPRSSNEKLFF
>.|.|TRBV9|TRBJ2-1
TGTGCCAGCAGCGTAGCCAGCTACAATGAGCAGTTCTTC
CASSVASYNEQFF
>TRBD1|.|TRBV5-4|TRBJ1-5
TGTGCCAGCAGCTTGGGGGGACAGTTCAATCAGCCCCAGCATTTT
CASSLGGQFNQPQHF
>.|.|TRBV19|TRBJ2-7
TGTGCCAGTAGTAGGCCGGGGTCCTACGAGCAGTACTTC
CASSRPGSYEQYF
>TRBD1|.|TRBV5-1|TRBJ1-2
TGTGCCAGCAGGACCGGGACAGGGGGCGGCTATGGCTACACCTTC
CASRTGTGGGYGYTF
>TRBD2|.|TRBV5-1|TRBJ2-3
TGCGCCAGCAGCTCTCTAGCGGGGGACACAGATACGCAGTATTTT
CASSSLAGDTDTQYF
>TRBD2|.|TRBV7-2|TRBJ2-5
TGTGCCAGCAGCTCAGCGGGGGCCCAAGAGACCCAGTACTTC
CASSSAGAQETQYF
>.|.|TRBV14|TRBJ1-2
TGTGCCAGCAGCCAAGTGGGGGGGTATGGCTACACCTTC
CASSQVGGYGYTF
>.|once|TRBV2|TRBJ2-7
TGTGCCAGCAAAGGGCCAGGTCTCACCTACGAGCAGTACTTC
CASKGPGLTYEQYF
>.|.|TRBV7-9|TRBJ2-3
TGTGCCAGCAGCTTAGAGGCGGGCGCAGATACGCAGTATTTT
CASSLEAGADTQYF
>.|.|TRBV5-1|TRBJ1-2
TGCGCCAGCAGCTTGAACAGGGAGATTCCGAACTATGGCTACACCTTC
CASSLNREIPNYGYTF
>.|.|TRBV7-2|TRBJ1-2
TGTGCCAGCAGCATAGAGGGGGGGGGACTCTATGGCTACACCTTC
CASSIEGGGLYGYTF
>.|few|TRBV7-9|TRBJ1-5
TGTGCCAGCAGTCATTACAGTAGTGCTAATCAGCCCCAGCATTTT
CASSHYSSANQPQHF
>TRBD1|once|TRBV11-2|TRBJ2-2
TGTGCCAGCAGCTTAACAGGGGCCACCGGGGAGCTGTTTTTT
CASSLTGATGELFF
>.|.|TRBV7-9|TRBJ1-4
TGTGCCAGCGGCACTTTTGCGTCTGGGGAAAAACTGTTTTTT
CASGTFASGEKLFF
>.|.|TRBV6-5|TRBJ2-1
TGTGCCAGCACCTCCGGTCTAAACAATGAGCAGTTCTTC
CASTSGLNNEQFF
>.|.|TRBV18|TRBJ1-2
TGTGCCAGCTCACCTAACCTGGATCTGGGCTACACCTTC
CASSPNLDLGYTF
>.|.|TRBV5-4|TRBJ1-2
TGTGCCAGCAGCCCGCCCGGACAAACTAATGGCTACACCTTC
CASSPPGQTNGYTF
>.|.|TRBV18|TRBJ1-1
TGTGCCAGCTCACCATTCGAGTCCGTCCTGAACACTGAAGCTTTCTTT
CASSPFESVLNTEAFF
>.|.|TRBV19|TRBJ2-1
TGTGCCAGTAGTAGAGCGGGCCCCTACAATGAGCAGTTCTTC
CASSRAGPYNEQFF
>.|.|TRBV11-2|TRBJ2-3
TGTGCCAGCAGCTTAGTAGGGGCCCGTCGTTCGACAGATACGCAGTATTTT
CASSLVGARRSTDTQYF
>TRBD1|.|TRBV7-2|TRBJ1-2
TGTGCCAGCAGCCTCGGGACAGCACAACCCCATATGCACATCTATGGCTACACCTTC
CASSLGTAQPHMHIYGYTF
>.|.|TRBV5-1|TRBJ2-4
TGCGCCAGCAGCCCCTCGGACCAGAACATTCAGTACTTC
CASSPSDQNIQYF